This TCR beta chain derives from a study of blood T cell repertoires in COVID-19. For the study at large: Spain, Italy and the United States supplied samples that represented acute and convalescent COVID-19. Nucleic acid was either cDNA or gDNA, and it came from T cells, B-cell-depleted T cells, or PBMCs.

CDR3 size: 14 residues. CDR1 and CDR2 (germline): MNHNS, SASEGT. Trimming at V came to 3 bases and at J to 8 bases, leaving 5 bases not matched to a gene. Under the authors' procedure: From reference gene primer amplification, estimates of nucleated cell counts were derived. Profiled with immunoSEQ multiplex PCR; TCRdb holds only in-frame clones, not every one. From that table come the V and J calls and clone size; the DNA was used to work out D and trimming. The sample consists of just over 75,000 clones, approximately 88% of them appearing once. What was sequenced was peripheral blood. J is TRBJ2-2 and V is TRBV6-1; TRBD2 agrees at 8 bases. The sequence was obtained from a woman at least 80 years old with active or convalescent COVID-19. Here the CDR3 reads CASSDPSGSGELFF. The CDR3 DNA reads TGTGCCAGCAGTGATCCCAGCGGGAGTGGGGAGCTGTTTTTT.